A single T cell receptor (beta chain) is shown here with its context. This table comes from immunoSEQ multiplex PCR, and its TCRdb copy is limited to in-frame clones, with some not included. The sample lists about 80,000 clones; 82% were seen once. The data belong to a study of T cell clones after liver transplantation. At the level of the study: Immunosuppression withdrawal was tried within 2 years after liver transplantation in this trial.

Sequenced here: CD4+ T cells from blood, sampled around 42 months after liver transplant. The receptor was isolated from a human patient who received a liver transplant. Some T cells may originate from the graft donor.

For the CDR3, the DNA is TGTGCCAGCAGTGCCGGTGTGGGGAGGGGGCTCGCGTCAGATACGCAGTATTTT. It is translated as CASSAGVGRGLASDTQYF. The chain combines TRBV6-1 with TRBJ2-3; D is perhaps TRBD1 or TRBD2 (7 bases each). Germline CDR1 MNHNS, CDR2 SASEGT. V was shortened by 4 bases and J by 4 bases, with 24 bases between the two germline ends. The CDR3 contains 18 residues.